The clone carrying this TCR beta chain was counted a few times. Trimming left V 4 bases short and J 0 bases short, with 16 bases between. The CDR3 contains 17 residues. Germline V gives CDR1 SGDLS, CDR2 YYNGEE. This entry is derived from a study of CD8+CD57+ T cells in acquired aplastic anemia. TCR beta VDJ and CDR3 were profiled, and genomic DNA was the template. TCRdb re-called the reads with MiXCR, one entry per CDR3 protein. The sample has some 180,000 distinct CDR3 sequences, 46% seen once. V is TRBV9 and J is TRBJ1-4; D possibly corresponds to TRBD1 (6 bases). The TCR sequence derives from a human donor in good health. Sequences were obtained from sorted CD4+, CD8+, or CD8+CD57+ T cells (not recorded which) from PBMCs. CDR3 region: CASSNRAPYPTNEKLFF. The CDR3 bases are TGTGCCAGCAGCAACAGGGCTCCCTATCCAACTAATGAAAAACTGTTTTTT.